These 20 T cell receptor beta chains were sequenced from one sample in a study of identical twins. From the 5' RACE reads, TCRdb called clonotypes with MiXCR, one entry per CDR3 protein. The table has approximately 230,000 distinct CDR3 sequences, roughly an eighth seen once. Source material: memory (CD45RO+) T cells sorted from blood. Receptors were obtained from a woman aged 18-29 years in good health.

The rearrangement links TRBV29-1 to TRBJ2-5; 8 nucleotides match TRBD1. Germline values: CDR1 SQVTM, CDR2 ANQGSEA. CDR3 length equals 14 residues. J gave up 1 base and V 4 bases, and 5 bases lay outside the gene matches. Here the CDR3 DNA reads TGCAGCGTTGTTTGGACAGGGACCCAAGAGACCCAGTACTTC. The encoded protein is CSVVWTGTQETQYF. The complete variable domain, with remaining parts taken from reference TRBV29-1 and TRBJ2-5, reads SAVISQKPSRDICQRGTSLTIQCQVDSQVTMMFWYRQQPGQSLTLIATANQGSEATYESGFVIDKFPISRPNLTFSTLTVSNMSPEDSSIYLCSVVWTGTQETQYFGPGTRLLVL.

V is TRBV5-6 and J is TRBJ2-3; 8 bases align to TRBD2. The germline V gene has CDR1 SGHDT and CDR2 YYEEEE. The CDR3 runs 15 residues. V trimming: 4 bases; J trimming: 2 bases; junction bases outside the gene matches: 6. Written as DNA, the CDR3 is TGTGCCAGCAGCACCACTAGCGGCTACACAGATACGCAGTATTTT. This encodes CASSTTSGYTDTQYF.

Points on this clonotype: One base away lies a much larger clone, so this may be a sequencing read error. The chain has TRBV12-3 or TRBV12-4 and TRBJ1-2, with D unresolved. This CDR3 is built from 12 residues. The V end lost 5 bases, the J end lost 8 bases, and 12 bases lay between the germline ends. The CDR3 DNA is TGTGCCAGCAGTACCGGATGTGGCGGCTACACCTTC. Protein sequence: CASSTGCGGYTF.

A few counts support this clonotype. The V and J genes are TRBV11-2 and TRBJ2-2, with 7 bases lining up with TRBD2. J was trimmed by 6 bases and V by 5 bases; bases with no gene match: 12. This CDR3 region has 16 residues. Germline CDR1 and CDR2: SGHAT and FQNNGV. This chain's CDR3 is CASSPRLTSAAGELFF. For the CDR3, the DNA is TGTGCCAGCAGCCCAAGACTAACTAGCGCGGCCGGGGAGCTGTTTTTT.

This clonotype showed up many times. The chain uses TRBV5-1 and TRBJ2-3, with D possibly matching TRBD2 (5 bases). Trimming took 0 bases from V and 2 from J, leaving 7 bases between them. The CDR3 length is 14 residues. Germline V gives CDR1 SGHRS, CDR2 YFSETQ. DNA of the CDR3: TGCGCCAGCAGCTTGGGGACTGCCACAGATACGCAGTATTTT. This gives the protein CASSLGTATDTQYF.

In this sample, this clonotype turned up a few times. This chain uses TRBV12-3 or TRBV12-4 with TRBJ2-1, with D unclear. Trimming removed 6 bases from V and 2 bases from J, with 8 bases in between. The CDR3 runs 13 residues. CDR3 in amino acids: CASSNPPYNEQFF. The CDR3 region has the DNA TGTGCCAGCAGCAACCCCCCCTACAATGAGCAGTTCTTC.

This clonotype turned up a few times. The genes are TRBV20-1 and TRBJ2-7, with TRBD2 matching 9 bases. The CDR3 extends over 15 amino acids. Germline V gene data show CDR1 as DFQATT and CDR2 as SNEGSKA (reference sequence). The V gene end was trimmed by 1 base and the J gene end by 5 bases; junction bases not matched to a gene: 9. Written as DNA, the CDR3 is TGCAGTGCTAGAGTTTGGATAGCGGGAGTAGACGAGCAGTACTTC. It translates to CSARVWIAGVDEQYF.

This clonotype has more than one count but fewer than ten. This chain uses TRBV20-1 with TRBJ2-1; TRBD1 matches at 7 bases. After removal of 4 bases from V and 0 bases from J, the junction contained 12 bases not matched to a gene. The germline CDR1 and CDR2 sequences are DFQATT and SNEGSKA (reference sequence). The CDR3 has 17 residues. The CDR3 here is CSAKRGQLLSSYNEQFF. The CDR3 coding sequence is TGCAGTGCTAAGAGGGGACAGCTTTTAAGCTCCTACAATGAGCAGTTCTTC.

The chain employs TRBV20-1 and TRBJ2-3; the D call may be TRBD1 or TRBD2 (5 bases each). CDR1 is DFQATT and CDR2 is SNEGSKA in the germline V gene (reference sequence). The length of the CDR3 is 15 residues. V was pared by 0 bases and J by 4 bases, with 14 bases between. CDR3 in amino acids: CSARERRDGADTQYF. The CDR3 nucleotides read TGCAGTGCTAGAGAACGACGGGACGGGGCAGATACGCAGTATTTT.

This clonotype has ten or more counts. The J gene is TRBJ1-6, the V gene TRBV12-3 or TRBV12-4; 10 bases are a match to TRBD1. The CDR3 spans 14 residues. V lost 8 bases to trimming and J lost 8 bases; unmatched junction nucleotides: 6. CDR3 region: CASRRTGGYSPLHF. CDR3 nucleotides: TGTGCCAGCCGCCGGACAGGGGGTTATTCACCCCTCCACTTT.

This clonotype has ten or more counts. The chain has TRBV20-1 and TRBJ2-4; 9 positions match TRBD2. V was clipped by 6 bases and J by 6 bases; unmatched bases: 12. Germline CDR1 reads DFQATT; CDR2 reads SNEGSKA (reference sequence). The length of the CDR3 is 15 residues. CDR3 region: CSAPTGASGINIQYF. Here the CDR3 DNA reads TGCAGTGCCCCAACGGGGGCTAGCGGGATAAACATTCAGTACTTC.

Only a few counts were recorded for this clonotype. The chain combines TRBV6-1 with TRBJ2-6, with D possibly matching TRBD1 (6 bases). The CDR3 covers 17 residues. Trimming stripped 5 bases from V and 0 bases from J, with 14 bases between. The germline V gene has CDR1 MNHNS and CDR2 SASEGT. CDR3 in amino acids: CASSRKTGSSGANVLTF. CDR3 nucleotides: TGTGCCAGCAGTCGGAAGACAGGTAGCTCTGGGGCCAACGTCCTGACTTTC.

This clonotype was counted many times. This chain uses TRBV7-2 with TRBJ2-2, with D unclear. Germline lookup yields CDR1 SGHTA and CDR2 FQGNSA. Trimming pared 5 bases from V and 0 bases from J, leaving 13 bases between. There are 16 residues in the CDR3. CDR3 loop: CASSGPSLANTGELFF. The CDR3 DNA reads TGTGCCAGCAGCGGTCCTTCGTTGGCGAACACCGGGGAGCTGTTTTTT.

In this sample, this clonotype turned up a few times. The chain joins TRBV7-9 to TRBJ2-7; tentative D call: TRBD2 (5 bases). The germline V gene has CDR1 SEHNR and CDR2 FQNEAQ (reference sequence). The germline V and J ends were trimmed by 5 bases and 0 bases, with 11 bases remaining between them. The CDR3 length is 14 residues. As DNA, the CDR3 is TGTGCCAGCAGCGAAACTAGGGACTCCTACGAGCAGTACTTC. Its protein product is CASSETRDSYEQYF.

This clonotype appeared a few times. This chain connects TRBV19 to TRBJ2-7, with 7 nucleotides matching TRBD1. The ends lost 6 bases at V and 4 bases at J; junction bases unmatched: 6. The CDR3 contains 13 residues. The V gene's germline CDR1 is LNHDA and CDR2 SQIVND (reference sequence). CDR3 loop: CASSRRQGYEQYF. In nucleotides, the CDR3 is TGTGCCAGTAGCAGAAGACAGGGATACGAGCAGTACTTC.

The chain uses TRBV10-3 and TRBJ2-3, with 9 nucleotides matching TRBD1. CDR1 and CDR2 from the germline V gene are ENHRY and SYGVKD. J lost 4 bases, V lost 8 bases, and 1 base had no gene match. The CDR3 covers 12 residues. This CDR3 reads CAIGQGPDTQYF. The CDR3 coding sequence is TGTGCCATCGGACAGGGGCCAGATACGCAGTATTTT.

This clonotype was seen at least ten times. This sequence joins TRBV9 and TRBJ1-2; 7 nucleotides align to TRBD1. The CDR3 is made up of 15 amino acids. J gave up 5 bases and V 5 bases, and 12 bases lay outside the gene matches. Per germline, CDR1 SGDLS and CDR2 YYNGEE. The CDR3 DNA is TGTGCCAGCAGTCCTACCGGGACAGTTAGTTATGGCTACACCTTC. This gives the protein CASSPTGTVSYGYTF. The full variable domain, with the rest looked up from reference TRBV9 and TRBJ1-2, is DSGVTQTPKHLITATGQRVTLRCSPRSGDLSVYWYQQSLDQGLQFLIQYYNGEERAKGNILERFSAQQFPDLHSELNLSSLELGDSALYFCASSPTGTVSYGYTFGSGTRLTVV.

CDR3 amino acids: CASSLGQGDIYGYTF. The CDR3, as DNA: TGTGCCAGCAGCTTGGGGCAGGGTGACATCTATGGCTACACCTTC. This chain uses TRBV5-5 with TRBJ1-2; TRBD1 might be the D (5 bases). The CDR3 has 15 residues. The germline V gene encodes CDR1 SGHKS and CDR2 YYEKEE (reference sequence). V shed 0 bases and J shed 4 bases, with 13 bases lying between them.

V gene TRBV19 combines with J gene TRBJ2-5; no clear D gene. Trimming cost V 3 bases and J 5 bases, with 10 bases left between them. The CDR3 loop spans 13 amino acids. Germline lookup yields CDR1 LNHDA and CDR2 SQIVND (reference sequence). In DNA form, the CDR3 reads TGTGCCAGTAGTATTCCCCCCGCCGAGACCCAGTACTTC. Translating gives CASSIPPAETQYF.

In this sample, this clonotype turned up a few times. The chain uses TRBV5-1 and TRBJ1-4; D perhaps matches TRBD1 (5 bases). Germline lookup yields CDR1 SGHRS and CDR2 YFSETQ. Between the trimmed V and J ends, which lost 5 bases and 7 bases, there was a span of 15 bases. The CDR3 has 14 amino acids. CDR3 nucleotides: TGCGCCAGCAGGTCTTCCTACGGGGGTGAAAAACTGTTTTTT. This encodes CASRSSYGGEKLFF.